The 24 T cell receptor beta chains reported below all come from one sample, sequenced in a study of T cell repertoires in cytomegalovirus infection. These TCRs' antigens remain unknown. TCRdb reprocessed the reads via MiXCR and lists one record per CDR3 protein. Here the sample spans about half a million distinct CDR3 sequences, about 33% being singletons. The sample here was cultured PBMCs, taken from culture after CMV antigen stimulation. The receptors stem from a human donor in good health (CMV status not recorded). Some clones in this sample may be carry-over from other donors' samples.

The chain couples TRBV12-3 or TRBV12-4 to TRBJ1-2; 10 bases map to TRBD1. Losses at the gene ends were 5 bases for V and 7 bases for J; bases not matched to a gene: 4. This CDR3 region has 13 residues. The CDR3: CASSRQGAGGYTF. Written as DNA, the CDR3 is TGTGCCAGCAGTAGACAGGGGGCTGGTGGCTACACCTTC.

The genes are TRBV10-3 and TRBJ2-1; the D is unclear. Germline V gives CDR1 ENHRY, CDR2 SYGVKD. This CDR3 comprises 13 residues. Trimming took off 8 bases at V and 0 bases at J, with 8 bases between the two ends. CDR3 residues: CAIGRSSYNEQFF. The CDR3 nucleotides are TGTGCCATCGGGCGGAGCTCCTACAATGAGCAGTTCTTC.

The chain carries TRBV9 and TRBJ1-2, with 11 bases that match TRBD1. Germline lookup yields CDR1 SGDLS and CDR2 YYNGEE. Germline trimming cut 3 bases from V and 6 bases from J; bases unmatched to any gene: 4. The CDR3 loop spans 14 amino acids. DNA of the CDR3: TGTGCCAGCAGCGAGGGACAGGGGGTCCATGGCTACACCTTC. This gives the protein CASSEGQGVHGYTF. Variable domain in full (rest from reference TRBV9 and TRBJ1-2): DSGVTQTPKHLITATGQRVTLRCSPRSGDLSVYWYQQSLDQGLQFLIQYYNGEERAKGNILERFSAQQFPDLHSELNLSSLELGDSALYFCASSEGQGVHGYTFGSGTRLTVV.

The V and J genes are TRBV2 and TRBJ2-2, with 10 bases that match TRBD2. Germline lookup yields CDR1 SNHLY and CDR2 FYNNEI. The CDR3 consists of 16 residues. The V segment lost 5 bases and the J segment 7 bases; nucleotides outside the gene matches: 10. In DNA form, the CDR3 reads TGTGCCAGCAGTACATTAGCGGGAGGCGGGGGCGGGGAGCTGTTTTTT. Its translation is CASSTLAGGGGGELFF.

This clonotype was found once. The chain couples TRBV20-1 to TRBJ1-5; D gene ambiguous. The V and J ends lost 3 bases and 1 base respectively, with 13 bases between them. The germline V gene has CDR1 DFQATT and CDR2 SNEGSKA (reference sequence). The CDR3 is made up of 15 amino acids. This chain's CDR3 is CSASFSIVSNQPQHF. CDR3 nucleotide sequence: TGCAGTGCTAGTTTTTCCATCGTAAGCAATCAGCCCCAGCATTTT.

The V and J genes are TRBV29-1 and TRBJ2-6, with D maybe TRBD2 (6 bases). CDR1 SQVTM and CDR2 ANQGSEA come from the germline V gene. V lost 3 bases and J 0 bases, leaving 18 bases between the germline ends. The CDR3 consists of 18 residues. DNA of the CDR3: TGCAGCGTTGAGGACTATTCGGGACTCATCTCTGGGGCCAACGTCCTGACTTTC. It yields the protein CSVEDYSGLISGANVLTF.

The chain has TRBV27 and TRBJ2-5, with 11 nucleotides matching TRBD2. The trim removed 8 bases at V and 5 bases at J, leaving 16 bases unmatched. Germline CDR1 is MNHEY and CDR2 is SMNVEV (reference sequence). This CDR3 has 17 residues. In DNA, the CDR3 is TGTGCCAGCTCCTCCGGGACTAGCGGCTTGGGGTTTGAGACCCAGTACTTC. This codes for CASSSGTSGLGFETQYF.

The genes are TRBV6-6 and TRBJ2-2; 9 bases align to TRBD1. After removal of 8 bases from V and 5 bases from J, the junction contained 3 bases not matched to a gene. The germline gives CDR1 MNHNY, CDR2 SVGAGI (reference sequence). CDR3 size: 13 residues. CDR3 in DNA: TGTGCCAGCCGGGACAGGGAGACCGGGGAGCTGTTTTTT. Translated: CASRDRETGELFF.

This clonotype was counted between two and nine times. The chain couples TRBV4-2 to TRBJ1-1, with D hard to call. Germline CDR1 and CDR2: LGHNA and YNFKEQ. The CDR3 sequence is 15 residues long. V was shortened by 0 bases and J by 5 bases, with 13 bases between the two germline ends. CDR3 protein: CASSQDPPGRTEAFF. Here the CDR3 DNA reads TGTGCCAGCAGCCAAGATCCCCCAGGCAGGACTGAAGCTTTCTTT.

This clonotype was seen a few times. This chain uses TRBV11-2 with TRBJ2-2; 7 nucleotides align to TRBD2. The length of the CDR3 is 17 residues. The ends lost 2 bases at V and 3 bases at J; junction bases unmatched: 9. The germline gives CDR1 SGHAT, CDR2 FQNNGV. The CDR3 here is CASSLRRNLADTGELFF. CDR3 nucleotides: TGTGCCAGCAGCTTAAGAAGGAATCTAGCGGACACCGGGGAGCTGTTTTTT.

This rearrangement joins TRBV12-3 or TRBV12-4 to TRBJ2-2; 8 bases are shared with TRBD1. The trim removed 5 bases at V and 4 bases at J, leaving 6 bases unmatched. The CDR3 runs to 15 residues. Here the CDR3 reads CASSGTTGATGELFF. The CDR3 region has the DNA TGTGCCAGCAGTGGCACGACAGGGGCCACCGGGGAGCTGTTTTTT.

The rearrangement uses TRBV7-9 and TRBJ1-2, with TRBD1 identical over 7 bases. Germline-derived CDR1 and CDR2 are SEHNR and FQNEAQ (reference sequence). With 6 bases clipped from V and 5 bases from J, the junction kept 9 bases outside the gene matches. The CDR3 length is 14 residues. The CDR3, as DNA: TGTGCCAGCAGAGCTGACAGGGAGACTTATGGCTACACCTTC. This gives the protein CASRADRETYGYTF.

This clonotype was counted ten times or more. The rearrangement links TRBV7-2 to TRBJ2-7; 12 bases map to TRBD2. V was pared by 1 base and J by 6 bases, with 22 bases of the junction left unmatched. This CDR3 is built from 21 residues. The germline CDR1 and CDR2 sequences are SGHTA and FQGNSA. This CDR3 is CASSLEGYGGRTSGTQSEQYF. The CDR3 bases are TGTGCCAGCAGCTTAGAGGGCTACGGGGGTCGGACTAGCGGGACGCAGAGCGAGCAGTACTTC.

The chain couples TRBV20-1 to TRBJ2-2; no clear D. V lost 4 bases, J lost 0 bases, and 6 bases lay in between. The CDR3 covers 13 residues. The germline V gene encodes CDR1 DFQATT and CDR2 SNEGSKA (reference sequence). CDR3 amino acids: CSAIRSNTGELFF. The CDR3 DNA sequence: TGCAGTGCTATTAGGTCGAACACCGGGGAGCTGTTTTTT.

The chain combines TRBV6-1 with TRBJ2-3, with 9 bases matching TRBD1. CDR1 is MNHNS, CDR2 SASEGT, per germline. CDR3 length: 15 residues. V shed 6 bases and J 1 base; nucleotides not matched to a gene: 5. The CDR3 loop is CASRATGGGTDTQYF. In nucleotides, the CDR3 is TGTGCCAGCAGAGCTACAGGGGGCGGCACAGATACGCAGTATTTT.

This clonotype was observed a few times. The chain carries TRBV6-5 and TRBJ2-2; perhaps TRBD2 as D (5 bases). Trimming stripped 4 bases from V and 3 bases from J, with 18 bases between. Germline lookup yields CDR1 MNHEY and CDR2 SVGAGI. This CDR3 has 17 amino acids. As DNA, the CDR3 is TGTGCCAGCAGTTTTGGACGGAGGAGAACACACACCGGGGAGCTGTTTTTT. Translated: CASSFGRRRTHTGELFF.

V usage is TRBV6-2 or TRBV6-3 and J usage is TRBJ1-2; perhaps TRBD1 as D (6 bases). The CDR3 spans 14 residues. V was pared by 0 bases and J by 8 bases, with 13 bases between. From germline, CDR1 is MNHEY and CDR2 SVGEGT. DNA for the CDR3: TGTGCCAGCAGTTACTCCCCCGGGACATTCGGCTACACCTTC. Residues: CASSYSPGTFGYTF.

The gene calls are TRBV7-3 and TRBJ1-4; D uncertain. V was shortened by 3 bases and J by 7 bases, with 9 bases between the two germline ends. Germline V gives CDR1 SGHTA, CDR2 FQGTGA. The CDR3 has 13 amino acids. For the CDR3, the DNA is TGTGCCAGCAGCTTGGGCAGGACTGAAAAACTGTTTTTT. Translating gives CASSLGRTEKLFF.

CDR3 region: CSVEQTVGDYGYTF. The DNA of the CDR3 is TGCAGCGTTGAACAGACAGTGGGGGACTATGGCTACACCTTC. The rearrangement links TRBV29-1 to TRBJ1-2, with a tentative D call TRBD1 (5 bases). The CDR3 runs 14 residues. Between the trimmed V and J ends, which lost 2 bases and 3 bases, there was a span of 13 bases. Per the germline V gene, CDR1 is SQVTM and CDR2 is ANQGSEA.

V and J are TRBV18 and TRBJ1-5; D may be TRBD1 (6 bases). This CDR3 contains 16 residues. The germline V gene has CDR1 KGHSH and CDR2 LQKENI. V dropped 6 bases and J dropped 0 bases, with 15 bases sitting between them. The DNA of the CDR3 is TGTGCCAGCTCCCCAGGACAGACAAATAGCAATCAGCCCCAGCATTTT. Translated: CASSPGQTNSNQPQHF.

V and J are TRBV10-3 and TRBJ1-1; tentative D call: TRBD1 (6 bases). With 4 bases removed from V and 4 bases from J, the gap between germline ends came to 13 bases. The length of the CDR3 is 14 residues. Germline V gene data show CDR1 as ENHRY and CDR2 as SYGVKD. The CDR3 DNA follows: TGTGCCATCAGTGGCCTAAACAGGGTCACTGAAGCTTTCTTT. This translates into CAISGLNRVTEAFF.

Details on this clonotype: The DNA is left out, because the CDR3 cannot be placed on it with certainty; the CDR3 is given as TCRdb lists it. The chain carries TRBV12-5 and TRBJ1-4. Termini included, the CDR3 measures 16 amino acids. Germline loops: CDR1 LGHNT, CDR2 FRNRAP. CDR3: CASGLVMGATNEKLFF.

The chain recombines TRBV28 with TRBJ2-7; 9 positions agree with TRBD1. The V gene end was trimmed by 6 bases and the J gene end by 7 bases; junction bases not matched to a gene: 13. Germline CDR1 and CDR2: MDHEN and SYDVKM. CDR3 length equals 15 residues. Written as DNA, the CDR3 is TGTGCCAGCAGCCCCCCGGGGACAGGGCGGGGAGAGCAGTACTTC. Translating it yields CASSPPGTGRGEQYF.

A few counts support this clonotype. The gene calls are TRBV6-2 or TRBV6-3 and TRBJ2-3; a possible D gene is TRBD1 (5 bases). Trimming left V 6 bases short and J 1 base short, with 14 bases between. CDR1 and CDR2 (germline): MNHEY, SVGEGT. CDR3 length: 15 residues. The CDR3 region is CASRGRGIGTDTQYF. CDR3 in DNA: TGTGCCAGCAGGGGAAGGGGAATTGGCACAGATACGCAGTATTTT.